A single sample is the source of the 14 T cell receptor beta chains below, sequenced in a study of STAT5B mutations in CD4+ large granular lymphocyte leukemia. The table came from immunoSEQ multiplex PCR; TCRdb's copy has only in-frame clones and leaves some out. The sample consists of around 21,000 clones, over 70% of them appearing once. The source material was CD4+ T cells from blood buffy coats. These receptor sequences come from a human donor in good health.

The rearrangement joins TRBV5-1 to TRBJ2-7, with D perhaps matching TRBD1 or TRBD2 (5 bases each). The CDR3 covers 14 residues. Germline V gives CDR1 SGHRS, CDR2 YFSETQ. V lost 4 bases and J lost 5, with 16 bases in between. CDR3 loop: CASSRGDRSDEQYF. The CDR3 region has the DNA TGCGCCAGCAGCCGAGGGGACCGGTCCGACGAGCAGTACTTC.

This clone appeared a single time. The chain employs TRBV9 and TRBJ2-2; 7 bases line up with TRBD2. The CDR3 sequence is 14 residues long. The ends lost 0 bases at V and 7 bases at J; junction bases unmatched: 3. Looked up from germline, CDR1 is SGDLS and CDR2 is YYNGEE. The CDR3 DNA sequence: TGTGCCAGCAGCGTAGTCGGGGGGAACGGGGAGCTGTTTTTT. It yields the protein CASSVVGGNGELFF. Using reference TRBV9 and TRBJ2-2 for the parts outside the CDR3, the full variable domain is DSGVTQTPKHLITATGQRVTLRCSPRSGDLSVYWYQQSLDQGLQFLIQYYNGEERAKGNILERFSAQQFPDLHSELNLSSLELGDSALYFCASSVVGGNGELFFGEGSRLTVL.

The chain uses TRBV7-3 and TRBJ2-3; the D gene is possibly TRBD2 (6 bases). From germline, CDR1 is SGHTA and CDR2 FQGTGA. Trimming shortened V by 3 bases and J by 8 bases, and 15 bases separated the two germline ends. CDR3 size: 14 residues. Written as DNA, the CDR3 is TGTGCCAGCAGCTTCACTAGCAGTACCGCTACGCAGTATTTT. As protein: CASSFTSSTATQYF.

The chain uses TRBV7-2 and TRBJ2-7; 8 bases fit TRBD2. After removal of 4 bases from V and 0 bases from J, the junction contained 5 bases not matched to a gene. The CDR3 sequence is 15 residues long. Germline-derived CDR1 and CDR2 are SGHTA and FQGNSA. The CDR3 here is CASSSTSGFSYEQYF. The CDR3 DNA is TGTGCCAGCAGCTCCACTAGCGGATTCTCCTACGAGCAGTACTTC.

This sequence joins TRBV11-3 and TRBJ2-1; the D gene is possibly TRBD2 (5 bases). V lost 5 bases and J 7 bases, leaving 12 bases between the germline ends. The CDR3 is 13 residues long. Germline values: CDR1 SGHNT, CDR2 YENEEA. CDR3 loop: CASSPPGDNEQFF. The CDR3 DNA sequence: TGTGCCAGCAGCCCGCCCGGGGATAATGAGCAGTTCTTC.

The gene calls are TRBV4-3 and TRBJ2-1; 9 nucleotides align to TRBD2. J lost 0 bases, V lost 6 bases, and 9 bases had no gene match. Looked up from germline, CDR1 is LGHNA and CDR2 is YSLEER. This CDR3 has 17 amino acids. CDR3 region: CASSGSAGGSSYNEQFF. The CDR3 bases are TGCGCCAGCAGTGGGTCAGCGGGGGGAAGCTCCTACAATGAGCAGTTCTTC.

The chain's CDR3 is CASNLGGYEQYF. The CDR3 DNA is TGTGCCAGCAATCTAGGGGGCTACGAGCAGTACTTC. The chain uses TRBV28 and TRBJ2-7, with D tentatively TRBD1 (6 bases). The ends were cut back, 7 bases at V and 3 bases at J, with 10 bases in the middle. The CDR3 consists of 12 residues. CDR1 is MDHEN, CDR2 SYDVKM, per germline. Combining the CDR3 with reference TRBV28 and TRBJ2-7 gives the whole variable domain DVKVTQSSRYLVKRTGEKVFLECVQDMDHENMFWYRQDPGLGLRLIYFSYDVKMKEKGDIPEGYSVSREKKERFSLILESASTNQTSMYLCASNLGGYEQYFGPGTRLTVT.

This chain connects TRBV28 to TRBJ2-7; the D gene could be TRBD1 or TRBD2 (5 bases each). This CDR3 spans 13 amino acids. V lost 4 bases and J lost 4, with 11 bases in between. Germline-derived CDR1 and CDR2 are MDHEN and SYDVKM. This CDR3 is CASSWYGAYEQYF. The CDR3 nucleotides read TGTGCCAGCAGTTGGTACGGGGCATACGAGCAGTACTTC.

The J gene is TRBJ2-2, the V gene TRBV4-3; no firm D call. V gave up 1 base and J gave up 5 bases, with 14 bases separating them. This CDR3 region has 16 residues. Germline V CDR1 and CDR2: LGHNA, YSLEER. Written as DNA, the CDR3 is TGCGCCAGCAGCCAAGTTGGCACCTCGCGGACCGGGGAGCTGTTTTTT. This translates into CASSQVGTSRTGELFF.

The genes are TRBV27 and TRBJ1-4, with 8 bases that match TRBD1. Germline CDR1 reads MNHEY; CDR2 reads SMNVEV (reference sequence). CDR3 size: 19 residues. V gave up 2 bases and J gave up 8 bases; unmatched junction bases: 19. The CDR3, as DNA: TGTGCCAGCAGTTTAAGCCGGGACAGGCTACCACTTCGGGAAGAAAAACTGTTTTTT. This gives the protein CASSLSRDRLPLREEKLFF. Together with reference TRBV27 and TRBJ1-4, the CDR3 gives the full variable domain: EAQVTQNPRYLITVTGKKLTVTCSQNMNHEYMSWYRQDPGLGLRQIYYSMNVEVTDKGDVPEGYKVSRKEKRNFPLILESPSPNQTSLYFCASSLSRDRLPLREEKLFFGSGTQLSVL.

This clone was recorded a few times. The CDR3 region is CASRTPGEGEQYF. CDR3 bases: TGTGCCAGCCGAACCCCAGGGGAGGGCGAGCAGTACTTC. This chain uses TRBV9 with TRBJ2-7; tentatively, D is TRBD2 (7 bases). The ends were cut back, 7 bases at V and 6 bases at J, with 17 bases in the middle. Germline CDR1 SGDLS, CDR2 YYNGEE. The CDR3 has 13 amino acids.

This chain connects TRBV21-1 to TRBJ1-5; the table's D gene call, TRBD1, was not cross checked with the DNA. TRBV21-1 is a recognized pseudogene. The CDR3 length is 15 residues. The CDR3 coding sequence is TGTGCCATCCCCGGACAGGGGGCGTGCAATCAGCCCCAGCATTTT. As protein: CAIPGQGACNQPQHF.

With regard to this clone: The junction shows a germline mismatch at one end, possibly a read error. The CDR3 DNA reads as TGTGCCTGTAGAGGGGCTAGCGGCCTCACCGGGGAGCTGTTTTTT. Translating it yields CACRGASGLTGELFF. The chain couples TRBV19 to TRBJ2-2; 7 bases fit TRBD2. CDR3 size: 15 residues. Germline loops: CDR1 LNHDA, CDR2 SQIVND (reference sequence).

The chain joins TRBV5-4 to TRBJ2-1; TRBD1 agrees at 9 bases. The germline gives CDR1 SGHNT, CDR2 YYREEE (reference sequence). V was pared by 5 bases and J by 7 bases, with 13 bases of the junction left unmatched. The CDR3 contains 16 residues. In nucleotides, the CDR3 is TGTGCCAGCAGGCTGTTCCTTGGGACAGGGAGGAATGAGCAGTTCTTC. Amino acids: CASRLFLGTGRNEQFF.